This T cell receptor beta chain was found in a study of blood T cell repertoires in COVID-19. Study summary: The study drew acute and convalescent COVID-19 samples from the United States, Italy and Spain. T cells, B-cell-depleted T cells, or PBMCs provided the cDNA or gDNA that served as material.

Patients of the Seattle cohort, enrolled during active infection, were followed longitudinally. CDR1 and CDR2 from the germline V gene are MDHEN and SYDVKM. Germline trimming cut 2 bases from V and 7 bases from J; bases unmatched to any gene: 14. CDR3 length: 17 amino acids. In the authors' methods: Nucleated cell counts were estimated from reference gene primer amplification. Measured with immunoSEQ multiplex PCR; TCRdb has only the in-frame clones, and not every one. V, J and clone size derive from that table, while D and trimming were established from the DNA sequence. The repertoire holds about 230,000 clones, with 85% to 90% as singletons.

Sequences were obtained from peripheral blood. The sequence derives from a man aged 50 to 60 with COVID-19, enrolled during active disease. The chain has TRBV28 and TRBJ2-5, with 9 bases matching TRBD1. CDR3 bases: TGTGCCAGCAGTTTACGAACCCGGACAGGGGCGAACGGGACCCAGTACTTC. Protein product: CASSLRTRTGANGTQYF.